A single sample gave rise to the 5 T cell receptor beta chains below, sequenced in a study of technical replicates of blood from a handful of donors. Only in-frame clones appear in the TCRdb table, and some are missing; sequencing was by immunoSEQ multiplex PCR. The sample consists of 85,000 or so clones, around 94% of them appearing once. Sample: T cells isolated from PBMCs. The source is a human donor in good health.

This clone has a single count. This rearrangement joins TRBV14 to TRBJ2-1, with 7 bases identical to TRBD2. This CDR3 has 17 residues. Trimming at V came to 1 base and at J to 5 bases, leaving 11 bases not matched to a gene. Per the germline V gene, CDR1 is SGHDN and CDR2 is FVKESK. The CDR3 coding sequence is TGTGCCAGCAGCCAAGTGTCGGGGGGAAACACTAACAATGAGCAGTTCTTC. Translation: CASSQVSGGNTNNEQFF.

V is TRBV5-6 and J is TRBJ1-2, with 8 nucleotides matching TRBD1. CDR1 SGHDT and CDR2 YYEEEE come from the germline V gene. The CDR3 spans 16 residues. The J segment lost 0 bases and the V segment lost 4 bases, leaving 8 bases of the junction unmatched. The CDR3 region is CASSKRTGTANYGYTF. In DNA, the CDR3 is TGTGCCAGCAGCAAACGGACAGGGACGGCTAACTATGGCTACACCTTC. Drawing the rest from reference TRBV5-6 and TRBJ1-2, the complete variable domain is DAGVTQSPTHLIKTRGQQVTLRCSPKSGHDTVSWYQQALGQGPQFIFQYYEEEERQRGNFPDRFSGHQFPNYSSELNVNALLLGDSALYLCASSKRTGTANYGYTFGSGTRLTVV.

The V and J genes are TRBV6-1 and TRBJ2-7; no firm D call. This CDR3 comprises 12 residues. Germline V CDR1 and CDR2: MNHNS, SASEGT. V dropped 6 bases and J dropped 5 bases, with 11 bases sitting between them. The CDR3 region has the DNA TGTGCCAGCAGCCTCACAACAGACGAGCAGTACTTC. Amino acid sequence: CASSLTTDEQYF.

The CDR3 region is CASSMTGNHNEQFF. In nucleotides, the CDR3 is TGTGCCAGTAGTATGACAGGGAACCACAATGAGCAGTTCTTC. The chain has TRBV19 and TRBJ2-1, with 7 bases matching TRBD1. Per germline, CDR1 LNHDA and CDR2 SQIVND (reference sequence). The trim removed 3 bases at V and 5 bases at J, leaving 4 bases unmatched. This CDR3 is built from 14 residues. The entire variable domain, with the rest obtained from reference TRBV19 and TRBJ2-1, is as follows: DGGITQSPKYLFRKEGQNVTLSCEQNLNHDAMYWYRQDPGQGLRLIYYSQIVNDFQKGDIAEGYSVSREKKESFPLTVTSAQKNPTAFYLCASSMTGNHNEQFFGPGTRLTVL.

V and J are TRBV10-2 and TRBJ2-2; 11 nucleotides align to TRBD2. Germline V gene lookup returns CDR1 WSHSY and CDR2 SAAADI. The junction had 12 bases not matched to a gene; V was cut back by 5 bases and J by 1 base. The CDR3 length is 19 residues. Here the CDR3 DNA reads TGCGCCAGCAGTACGTGGGGACTAGCGGAGTCCATGAACACCGGGGAGCTGTTTTTT. This gives the protein CASSTWGLAESMNTGELFF.